The present T cell receptor (beta chain) was sequenced within a study of blood T cell repertoires in COVID-19. Donors in Cohort 3 who had recovered were those with two negative PCRs, healthcare professional clearance, or resolution of their symptoms. The CDR3 consists of 16 residues. After removal of 0 bases from V and 2 bases from J, the junction contained 6 bases not matched to a gene. CDR1 and CDR2 (germline): MNHEY, SVGAGI. The protocol was immunoSEQ multiplex PCR, while the TCRdb copy is restricted to in-frame clones and leaves out a portion. In the table there are about 210,000 clones, 80% to 90% of which are singletons.

The sequenced sample was PBMCs or T cells enriched from blood (not recorded which). The receptor comes from a woman aged 18-30 years who had recovered from COVID-19. The chain employs TRBV6-5 and TRBJ2-7, with TRBD2 identical over 8 bases. CDR3 nucleotides: TGTGCCAGCAGTTACTCAGGAACGGGGGGGCCCTACGAGCAGTACTTC. Translation gives CASSYSGTGGPYEQYF.